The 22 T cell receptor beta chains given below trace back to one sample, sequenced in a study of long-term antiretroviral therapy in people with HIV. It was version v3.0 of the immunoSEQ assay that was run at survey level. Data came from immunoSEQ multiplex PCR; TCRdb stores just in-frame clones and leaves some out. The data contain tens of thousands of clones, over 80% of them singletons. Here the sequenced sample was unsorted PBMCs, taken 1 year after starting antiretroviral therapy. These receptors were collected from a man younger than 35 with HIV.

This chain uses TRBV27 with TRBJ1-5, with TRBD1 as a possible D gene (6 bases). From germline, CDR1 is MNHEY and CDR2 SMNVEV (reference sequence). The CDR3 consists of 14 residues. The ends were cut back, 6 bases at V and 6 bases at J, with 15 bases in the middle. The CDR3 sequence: CASSQGRGGQPQHF. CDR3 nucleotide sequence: TGTGCCAGCAGCCAGGGGCGCGGGGGTCAGCCCCAGCATTTT.

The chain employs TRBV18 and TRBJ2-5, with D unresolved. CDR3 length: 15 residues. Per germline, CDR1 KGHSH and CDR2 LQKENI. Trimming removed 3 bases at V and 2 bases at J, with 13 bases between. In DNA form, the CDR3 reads TGTGCCAGCTCACCTGGGAAAAGGGTTCAAGAGACCCAGTACTTC. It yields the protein CASSPGKRVQETQYF.

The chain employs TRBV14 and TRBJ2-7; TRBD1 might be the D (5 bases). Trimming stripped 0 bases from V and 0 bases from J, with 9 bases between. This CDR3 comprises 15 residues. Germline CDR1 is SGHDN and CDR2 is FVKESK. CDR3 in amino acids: CASSQEGVPSYEQYF. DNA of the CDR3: TGTGCCAGCAGCCAAGAAGGGGTTCCCTCCTACGAGCAGTACTTC.

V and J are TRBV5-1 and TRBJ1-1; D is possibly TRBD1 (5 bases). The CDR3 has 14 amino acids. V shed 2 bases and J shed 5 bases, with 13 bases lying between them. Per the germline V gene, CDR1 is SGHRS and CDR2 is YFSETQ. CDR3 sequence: CASSFGARRTEAFF. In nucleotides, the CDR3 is TGCGCCAGCAGCTTCGGGGCGCGGCGGACTGAAGCTTTCTTT.

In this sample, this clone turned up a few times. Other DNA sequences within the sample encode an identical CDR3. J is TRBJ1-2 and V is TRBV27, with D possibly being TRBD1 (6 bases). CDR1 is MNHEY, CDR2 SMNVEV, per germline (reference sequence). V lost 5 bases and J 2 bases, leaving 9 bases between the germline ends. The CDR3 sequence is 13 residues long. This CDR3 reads CASSPTGNYGYTF. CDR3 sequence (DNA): TGTGCCAGCAGTCCCACAGGGAACTATGGCTACACCTTC.

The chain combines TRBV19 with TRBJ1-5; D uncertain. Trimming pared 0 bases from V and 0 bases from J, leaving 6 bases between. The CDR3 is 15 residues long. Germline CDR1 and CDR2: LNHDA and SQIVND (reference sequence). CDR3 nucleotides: TGTGCCAGTAGTATAGAGGACCTTAGCAATCAGCCCCAGCATTTT. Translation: CASSIEDLSNQPQHF.

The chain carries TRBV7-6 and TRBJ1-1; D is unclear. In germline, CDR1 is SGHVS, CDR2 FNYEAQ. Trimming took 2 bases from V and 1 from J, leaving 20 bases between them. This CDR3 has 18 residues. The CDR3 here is CASSLTPTDRAWNTEAFF. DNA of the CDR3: TGTGCCAGCAGCTTAACTCCTACGGATCGGGCTTGGAACACTGAAGCTTTCTTT. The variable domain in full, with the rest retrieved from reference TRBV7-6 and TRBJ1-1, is GAGVSQSPRYKVTKRGQDVALRCDPISGHVSLYWYRQALGQGPEFLTYFNYEAQQDKSGLPNDRFSAERPEGSISTLTIQRTEQRDSAMYRCASSLTPTDRAWNTEAFFGQGTRLTVV.

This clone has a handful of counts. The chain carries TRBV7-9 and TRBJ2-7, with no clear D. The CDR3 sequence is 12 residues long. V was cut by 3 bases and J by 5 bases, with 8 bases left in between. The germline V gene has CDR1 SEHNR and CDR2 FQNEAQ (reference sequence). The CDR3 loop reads CASSFLGNEQYF. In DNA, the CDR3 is TGTGCCAGCAGCTTCCTGGGGAACGAGCAGTACTTC.

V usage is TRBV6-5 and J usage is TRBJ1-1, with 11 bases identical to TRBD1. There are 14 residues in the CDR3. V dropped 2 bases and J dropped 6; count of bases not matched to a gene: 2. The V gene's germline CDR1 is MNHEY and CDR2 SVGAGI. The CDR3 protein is CASSYTDRGPEAFF. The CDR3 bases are TGTGCCAGCAGTTACACGGACAGGGGGCCTGAAGCTTTCTTT.

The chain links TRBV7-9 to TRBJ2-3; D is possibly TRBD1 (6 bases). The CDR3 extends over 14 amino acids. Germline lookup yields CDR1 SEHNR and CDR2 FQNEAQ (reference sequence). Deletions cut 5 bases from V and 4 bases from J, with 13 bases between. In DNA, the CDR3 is TGTGCCAGCAGCAATACAGGGATCCCAGATACGCAGTATTTT. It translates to CASSNTGIPDTQYF.

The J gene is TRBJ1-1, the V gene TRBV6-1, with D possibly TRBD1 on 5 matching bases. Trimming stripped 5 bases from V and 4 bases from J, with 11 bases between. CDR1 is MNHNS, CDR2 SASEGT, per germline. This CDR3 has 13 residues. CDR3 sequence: CASSSWGSTEAFF. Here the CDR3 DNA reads TGTGCCAGCAGTTCGTGGGGGAGCACTGAAGCTTTCTTT.

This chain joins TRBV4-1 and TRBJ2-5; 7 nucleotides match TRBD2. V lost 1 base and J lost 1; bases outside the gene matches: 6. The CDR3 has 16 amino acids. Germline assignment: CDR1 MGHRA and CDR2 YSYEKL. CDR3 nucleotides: TGCGCCAGCAGCCAAGGTTTCGCGGGAGCCCAAGAGACCCAGTACTTC. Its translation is CASSQGFAGAQETQYF.

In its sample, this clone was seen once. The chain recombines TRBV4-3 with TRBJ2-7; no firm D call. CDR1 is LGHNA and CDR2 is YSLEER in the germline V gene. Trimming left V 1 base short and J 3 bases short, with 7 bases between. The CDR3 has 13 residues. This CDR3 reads CASSQGQNYEQYF. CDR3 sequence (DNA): TGCGCCAGCAGCCAAGGACAAAACTACGAGCAGTACTTC.

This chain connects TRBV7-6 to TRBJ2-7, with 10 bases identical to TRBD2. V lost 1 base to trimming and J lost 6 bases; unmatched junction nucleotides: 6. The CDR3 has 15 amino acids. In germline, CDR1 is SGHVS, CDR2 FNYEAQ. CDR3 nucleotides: TGTGCCAGCAGCTTAGATTTGCTAGCGGGAGTCGAGCAGTACTTC. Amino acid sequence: CASSLDLLAGVEQYF.

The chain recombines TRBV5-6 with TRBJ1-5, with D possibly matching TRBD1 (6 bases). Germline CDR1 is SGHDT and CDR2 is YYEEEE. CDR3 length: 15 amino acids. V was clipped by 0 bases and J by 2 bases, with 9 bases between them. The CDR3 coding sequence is TGTGCCAGCAGCTTGGGAGGGGGGCGCAATCAGCCCCAGCATTTT. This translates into CASSLGGGRNQPQHF.

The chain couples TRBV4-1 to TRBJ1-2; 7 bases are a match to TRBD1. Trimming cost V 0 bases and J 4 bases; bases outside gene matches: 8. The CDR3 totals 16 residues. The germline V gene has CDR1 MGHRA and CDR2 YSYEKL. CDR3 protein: CASSQEAHPGGYGYTF. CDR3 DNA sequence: TGCGCCAGCAGCCAAGAAGCCCACCCAGGGGGCTATGGCTACACCTTC.

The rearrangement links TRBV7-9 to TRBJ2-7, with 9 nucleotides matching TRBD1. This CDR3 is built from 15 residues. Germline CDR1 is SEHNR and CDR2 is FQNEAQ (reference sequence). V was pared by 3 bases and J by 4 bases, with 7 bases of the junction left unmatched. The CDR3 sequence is CASSLSSGQGYEQYF. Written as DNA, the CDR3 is TGTGCCAGCAGCTTGTCCTCGGGACAGGGATACGAGCAGTACTTC.

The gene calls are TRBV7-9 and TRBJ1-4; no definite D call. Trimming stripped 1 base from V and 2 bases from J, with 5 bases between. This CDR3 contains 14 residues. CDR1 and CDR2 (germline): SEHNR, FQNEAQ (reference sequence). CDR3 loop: CASSLELTNEKLFF. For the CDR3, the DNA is TGTGCCAGCAGCTTAGAGCTGACTAATGAAAAACTGTTTTTT.

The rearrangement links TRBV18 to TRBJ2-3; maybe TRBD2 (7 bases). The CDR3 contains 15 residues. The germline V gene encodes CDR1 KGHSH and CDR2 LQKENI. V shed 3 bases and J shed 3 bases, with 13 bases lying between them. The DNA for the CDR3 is TGTGCCAGCTCACCGAGGGGGGGAGAGACAGATACGCAGTATTTT. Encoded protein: CASSPRGGETDTQYF.

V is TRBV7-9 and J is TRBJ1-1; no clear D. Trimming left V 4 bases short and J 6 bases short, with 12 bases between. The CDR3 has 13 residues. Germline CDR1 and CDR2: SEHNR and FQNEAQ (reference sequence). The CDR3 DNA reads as TGTGCCAGCAGCTCCTGGCTCGATCCTGAAGCTTTCTTT. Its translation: CASSSWLDPEAFF.

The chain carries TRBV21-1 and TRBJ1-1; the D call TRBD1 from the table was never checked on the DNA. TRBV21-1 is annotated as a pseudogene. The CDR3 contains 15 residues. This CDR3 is CASSKGAGGYTEAFF. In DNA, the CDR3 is TGTGCCAGCAGCAAAGGGGCAGGGGGATACACTGAAGCTTTCTTT.

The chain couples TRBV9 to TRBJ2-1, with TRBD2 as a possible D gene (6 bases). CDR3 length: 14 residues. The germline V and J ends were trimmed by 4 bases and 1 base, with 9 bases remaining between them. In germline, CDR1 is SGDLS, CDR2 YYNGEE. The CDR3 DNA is TGTGCCAGCAGCCCGGAGGGTTCCTACAATGAGCAGTTCTTC. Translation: CASSPEGSYNEQFF. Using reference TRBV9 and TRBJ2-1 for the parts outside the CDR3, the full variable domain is DSGVTQTPKHLITATGQRVTLRCSPRSGDLSVYWYQQSLDQGLQFLIQYYNGEERAKGNILERFSAQQFPDLHSELNLSSLELGDSALYFCASSPEGSYNEQFFGPGTRLTVL.